One and the same sample provided the 4 T cell receptor beta chains below, sequenced in a study of T cells in Graves' hyperthyroidism and ophthalmopathy. What was amplified from RNA transcripts were TCR beta CDR3 regions. TCR CDR3 underwent first-round RT-PCR with the HTBI primer set. Each CDR3 protein is one row after TCRdb ran MiXCR on the multiplex PCR reads. The sample lists approximately 740,000 distinct CDR3 sequences, about 14% occurring once. The sequenced sample consisted of blood. These receptors came from a woman between 18 and 30 years old with Graves' hyperthyroidism.

This clonotype was seen at least ten times. V and J are TRBV7-9 and TRBJ2-1; 10 nucleotides agree with TRBD2. CDR1 SEHNR and CDR2 FQNEAQ come from the germline V gene (reference sequence). Trimming removed 5 bases from V and 7 bases from J; junction bases left unmatched: 11. This CDR3 comprises 16 residues. In nucleotides, the CDR3 is TGTGCCAGCAGCCCTGCAACTAGCGGGACGGAGAATGAGCAGTTCTTC. The encoded protein is CASSPATSGTENEQFF.

There are many counts of this clonotype. The chain has TRBV12-3 or TRBV12-4 and TRBJ2-3, with 10 bases that match TRBD2. V shed 5 bases, J shed 5 bases, and the junction held 7 bases outside the gene matches. The CDR3 runs 15 residues. Written as DNA, the CDR3 is TGTGCCAGCAGTAGGGGCCTAGCGGGAGTAGATACGCAGTATTTT. This gives the protein CASSRGLAGVDTQYF.

In its sample, this clonotype was seen many times. The chain combines TRBV2 with TRBJ1-5; D is perhaps TRBD1 (6 bases). This CDR3 comprises 15 residues. V was pared by 3 bases and J by 5 bases, with 14 bases between. CDR1 and CDR2 (germline): SNHLY, FYNNEI. The CDR3 DNA sequence: TGTGCCAGCAGTGACAGGGGCGGTACATATCAGCCCCAGCATTTT. Protein product: CASSDRGGTYQPQHF. Variable domain in full (rest from reference TRBV2 and TRBJ1-5): EPEVTQTPSHQVTQMGQEVILRCVPISNHLYFYWYRQILGQKVEFLVSFYNNEISEKSEIFDDQFSVERPDGSNFTLKIRSTKLEDSAMYFCASSDRGGTYQPQHFGDGTRLSIL.

The table lists this clonotype with a few counts. This sequence joins TRBV2 and TRBJ2-2; D possibly corresponds to TRBD2 (6 bases). The CDR3 runs 15 residues. The germline gives CDR1 SNHLY, CDR2 FYNNEI. V was cut by 4 bases and J by 1 base, with 10 bases left in between. For the CDR3, the DNA is TGTGCCAGCAGTGGCGGGACGATGAACACCGGGGAGCTGTTTTTT. Amino acids: CASSGGTMNTGELFF.